A single sample is the source of the 8 T cell receptor beta chains below, sequenced in a study of Graves' ophthalmopathy and Graves' hyperthyroidism. RNA transcripts were the source from which TCR beta CDR3 regions were amplified. First-round RT-PCR with HTBI primers preceded a second-round multiplex PCR. TCRdb re-called the multiplex PCR reads through MiXCR, storing one row per CDR3 protein. The sample has 400,000 to 450,000 distinct CDR3 sequences; about 21% are singletons. The sample taken for sequencing was peripheral blood. These receptors were taken from a woman aged 18-29 years with stable Graves' hyperthyroidism.

This rearrangement joins TRBV30 to TRBJ1-5; tentative D call: TRBD1 (5 bases). Deletions cut 5 bases from V and 3 bases from J, with 11 bases between. This CDR3 comprises 13 residues. The germline V gene encodes CDR1 GTSNPN and CDR2 SVGIG (reference sequence). The CDR3 coding sequence is TGTGCCTGGGGTGACAGCAACAATCAGCCCCAGCATTTT. It translates to CAWGDSNNQPQHF.

In this sample, this clonotype turned up many times. This chain uses TRBV6-1 with TRBJ1-5; 7 nucleotides align to TRBD1. This CDR3 is built from 13 residues. CDR1 is MNHNS and CDR2 is SASEGT in the germline V gene. V shed 3 bases and J 6 bases; nucleotides not matched to a gene: 2. The CDR3 DNA reads as TGTGCCAGCAGTGAGACAGGGTTTCAGCCCCAGCATTTT. As protein: CASSETGFQPQHF.

This clonotype was detected ten times or more. The chain couples TRBV11-2 to TRBJ1-2; D is unresolved. V was trimmed by 1 base and J by 3 bases, leaving 9 bases between them. This CDR3 has 14 residues. Germline loops: CDR1 SGHAT, CDR2 FQNNGV. The CDR3 bases are TGTGCCAGCAGCTTAGGTGGCGGCCACTATGGCTACACCTTC. It yields the protein CASSLGGGHYGYTF.

This clonotype was found many times. The chain carries TRBV7-2 and TRBJ1-2; 8 positions match TRBD1. The germline V gene has CDR1 SGHTA and CDR2 FQGNSA. The CDR3 has 15 residues. V lost 6 bases to trimming and J lost 3 bases; unmatched junction nucleotides: 9. Here the CDR3 DNA reads TGTGCCAGCAGTCGCGACAGGGGAACTTACTATGGCTACACCTTC. This translates into CASSRDRGTYYGYTF.

This clonotype was observed many times. The J gene is TRBJ2-7, the V gene TRBV20-1; 12 bases line up with TRBD2. Germline CDR1 reads DFQATT; CDR2 reads SNEGSKA (reference sequence). This CDR3 is 13 amino acids long. The J segment lost 5 bases and the V segment lost 1 base, leaving 0 bases of the junction unmatched. CDR3 sequence: CSARGLAGDEQYF. CDR3 in DNA: TGCAGTGCTAGAGGACTAGCGGGAGACGAGCAGTACTTC.

This clonotype occurred many times. The chain has TRBV20-1 and TRBJ2-7; TRBD2 might be the D (5 bases). The CDR3 is 14 amino acids. Trimming stripped 3 bases from V and 4 bases from J, with 16 bases between. CDR1 DFQATT and CDR2 SNEGSKA come from the germline V gene (reference sequence). CDR3 region: CSARRLARVYEQYF. Here the CDR3 DNA reads TGCAGTGCTAGGCGGCTAGCTAGGGTATACGAGCAGTACTTC.

The gene calls are TRBV7-2 and TRBJ2-7; TRBD1 aligns across 8 bases. The germline V gene has CDR1 SGHTA and CDR2 FQGNSA. The CDR3 has 15 amino acids. Trimming removed 5 bases from V and 0 bases from J; junction bases left unmatched: 6. As DNA, the CDR3 is TGTGCCAGCAGCCCAGGGGGCTGGAGCTCCTACGAGCAGTACTTC. It encodes CASSPGGWSSYEQYF.

This clonotype was seen ten or more times. This chain uses TRBV6-1 with TRBJ2-2, with TRBD1 identical over 7 bases. The CDR3 consists of 16 residues. The germline gives CDR1 MNHNS, CDR2 SASEGT. Trimming at V came to 6 bases and at J to 0 bases, leaving 7 bases not matched to a gene. The CDR3 region has the DNA TGTGCCAGCAGGGAGACCGGGACAGCGAACACCGGGGAGCTGTTTTTT. Translating it yields CASRETGTANTGELFF.